There are many counts of the clone carrying this T cell receptor (beta chain). The antigen remains unidentified. This specimen belongs to a study of T cell repertoires in cytomegalovirus infection. Whole-study context: Use of recently identified HLA-C-restricted and well-studied HLA-B-restricted CMV epitopes was part of the study.

MiXCR, applied by TCRdb to the reads, yields one record per CDR3 protein. The data contain hundreds of thousands of distinct CDR3 sequences, 29% of them singletons. CDR1 and CDR2 (germline): SGHTA, FQGNSA. This CDR3 spans 16 amino acids. Trimming cost V 5 bases and J 1 base; bases outside gene matches: 2. The study, taken as a whole, reports: Dominating the ex vivo response were HLA-C-restricted CMV-specific TCR beta clonotypes. Carriers of CMV plus the relevant HLA were identified by cumulative public TCR beta family frequency.

The sample was cultured PBMCs, taken from culture after CMV antigen stimulation. V gene TRBV7-2 combines with J gene TRBJ2-3, with 14 nucleotides matching TRBD2. The TCR was taken from a human donor in good health (CMV status not recorded). Some clones in this sample may be carry-over from other donors' samples. In nucleotides, the CDR3 is TGTGCCAGCAGCGGGACTAGCGGGGGCGGCACAGATACGCAGTATTTT. Its protein is CASSGTSGGGTDTQYF.